This T cell receptor beta chain was sequenced for a study of CD4 and CD8 cells across lung adenocarcinoma regions. Germline V gene sequence: CDR1 MNHEY, CDR2 SVGAGI. With V trimmed by 4 bases and J by 8 bases, 7 bases remained unmatched. The CDR3 sequence is 14 residues long. TCRdb reprocessed the PCR reads via MiXCR and lists one record per CDR3 protein. The profile shows 3,500 to 5,000 distinct CDR3 sequences, 52% of them singletons. Source material: CD4+ T cells from the center of a lung tumor. The chain links TRBV6-5 to TRBJ2-4, with 8 positions matching TRBD1. The source of this sequence is a female donor with lung adenocarcinoma. The CD4 and CD8 labels of this study may be unreliable. This chain's CDR3 is CASSFRGRWDIQYF. The CDR3 coding sequence is TGTGCCAGCAGTTTCAGGGGGCGTTGGGACATTCAGTACTTC.